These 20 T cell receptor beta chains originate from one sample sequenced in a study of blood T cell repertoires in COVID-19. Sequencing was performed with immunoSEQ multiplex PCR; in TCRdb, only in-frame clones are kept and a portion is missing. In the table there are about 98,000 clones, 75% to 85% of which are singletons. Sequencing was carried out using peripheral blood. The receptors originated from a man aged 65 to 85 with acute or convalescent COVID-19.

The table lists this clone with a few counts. For the CDR3, the DNA is TGCGCCAGCAGCCAAGAAAGGACTAGCGAGATCTACGAGCAGTACTTC. It yields the protein CASSQERTSEIYEQYF. This sequence joins TRBV4-1 and TRBJ2-7; TRBD2 matches 9 bases. The CDR3 spans 16 residues. Germline-derived CDR1 and CDR2 are MGHRA and YSYEKL. V was clipped by 0 bases and J by 3 bases; unmatched bases: 6.

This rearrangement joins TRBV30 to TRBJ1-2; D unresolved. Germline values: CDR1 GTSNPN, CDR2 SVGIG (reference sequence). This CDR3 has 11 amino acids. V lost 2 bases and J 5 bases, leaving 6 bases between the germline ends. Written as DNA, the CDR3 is TGTGCCTGGAGTATACAGTATGGCTACACCTTC. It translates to CAWSIQYGYTF.

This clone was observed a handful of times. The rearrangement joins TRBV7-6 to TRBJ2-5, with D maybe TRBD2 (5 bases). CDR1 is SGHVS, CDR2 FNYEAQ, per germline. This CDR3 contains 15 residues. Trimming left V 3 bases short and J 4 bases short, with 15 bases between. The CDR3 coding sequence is TGTGCCAGCAGCTTGACTGCGGGCGCAACAGAGACCCAGTACTTC. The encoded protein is CASSLTAGATETQYF.

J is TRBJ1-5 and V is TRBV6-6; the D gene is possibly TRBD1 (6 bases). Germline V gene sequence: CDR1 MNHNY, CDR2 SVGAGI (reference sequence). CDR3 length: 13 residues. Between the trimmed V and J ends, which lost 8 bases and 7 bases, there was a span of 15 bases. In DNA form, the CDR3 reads TGTGCCAGCTACAGGGAGCCACGACAGCCCCAGCATTTT. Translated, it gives CASYREPRQPQHF.

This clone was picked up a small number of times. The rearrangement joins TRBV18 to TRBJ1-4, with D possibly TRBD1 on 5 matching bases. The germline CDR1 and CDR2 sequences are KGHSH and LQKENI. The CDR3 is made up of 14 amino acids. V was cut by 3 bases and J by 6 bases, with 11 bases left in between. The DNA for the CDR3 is TGTGCCAGCTCACCGAAGGGGAATCATGAAAAACTGTTTTTT. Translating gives CASSPKGNHEKLFF.

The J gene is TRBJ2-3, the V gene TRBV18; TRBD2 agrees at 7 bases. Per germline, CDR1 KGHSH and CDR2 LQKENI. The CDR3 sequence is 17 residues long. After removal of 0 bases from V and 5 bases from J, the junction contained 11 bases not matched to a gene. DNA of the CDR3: TGTGCCAGCTCACCACCTCGGCGGGAGCTTGGGGTAGATACGCAGTATTTT. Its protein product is CASSPPRRELGVDTQYF.

In nucleotides, the CDR3 is TGTGCCAGCAGCGTGATAGGGACTGCCCAAGAGACCCAGTACTTC. It specifies CASSVIGTAQETQYF. The chain carries TRBV9 and TRBJ2-5; D possibly corresponds to TRBD2 (6 bases). V shed 2 bases and J shed 1 base, with 12 bases lying between them. Germline V gene data show CDR1 as SGDLS and CDR2 as YYNGEE. The length of the CDR3 is 15 residues.

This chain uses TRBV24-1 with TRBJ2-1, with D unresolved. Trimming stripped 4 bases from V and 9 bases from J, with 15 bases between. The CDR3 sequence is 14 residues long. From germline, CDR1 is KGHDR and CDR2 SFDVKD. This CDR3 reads CATSETTRSGEQFF. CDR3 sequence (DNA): TGTGCCACCAGTGAAACTACCCGTAGTGGTGAGCAGTTCTTC.

The CDR3 loop reads CASSLSSHDGYTF. CDR3 sequence (DNA): TGTGCCAGCAGTTTATCGAGTCACGATGGCTACACCTTC. The chain employs TRBV28 and TRBJ1-2, with D unresolved. Germline CDR1 reads MDHEN; CDR2 reads SYDVKM. The length of the CDR3 is 13 residues. V lost 1 base and J lost 6, with 9 bases in between.

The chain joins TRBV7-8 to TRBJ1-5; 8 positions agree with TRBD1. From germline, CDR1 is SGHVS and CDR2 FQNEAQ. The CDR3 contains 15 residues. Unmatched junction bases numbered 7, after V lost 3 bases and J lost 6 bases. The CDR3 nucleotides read TGTGCCAGCAGCTTCGCCGGACAGGGCGGTCAGCCCCAGCATTTT. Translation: CASSFAGQGGQPQHF.

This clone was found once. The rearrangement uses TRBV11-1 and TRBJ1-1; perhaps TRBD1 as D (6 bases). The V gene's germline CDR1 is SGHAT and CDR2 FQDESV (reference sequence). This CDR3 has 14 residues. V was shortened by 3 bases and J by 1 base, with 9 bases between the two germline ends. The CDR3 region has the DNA TGTGCCAGCAGCTTGCCGGGACAGAACACTGAAGCTTTCTTT. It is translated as CASSLPGQNTEAFF.

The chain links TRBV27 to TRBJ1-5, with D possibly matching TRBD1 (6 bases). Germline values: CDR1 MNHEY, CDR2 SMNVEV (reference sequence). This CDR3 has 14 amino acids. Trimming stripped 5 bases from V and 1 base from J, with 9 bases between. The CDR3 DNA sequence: TGTGCCAGCAGTCAACAGGGAAGCAATCAGCCCCAGCATTTT. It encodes CASSQQGSNQPQHF.

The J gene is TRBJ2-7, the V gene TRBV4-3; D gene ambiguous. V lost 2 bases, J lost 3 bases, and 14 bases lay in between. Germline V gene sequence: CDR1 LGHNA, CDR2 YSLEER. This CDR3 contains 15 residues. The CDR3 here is CASSQLPGKDYEQYF. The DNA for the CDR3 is TGCGCCAGCAGCCAACTTCCAGGTAAAGACTACGAGCAGTACTTC.

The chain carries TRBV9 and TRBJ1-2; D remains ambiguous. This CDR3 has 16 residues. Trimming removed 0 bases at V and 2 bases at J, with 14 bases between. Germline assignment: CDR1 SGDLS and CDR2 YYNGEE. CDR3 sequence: CASSVEPSQVNYGYTF. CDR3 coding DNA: TGTGCCAGCAGCGTAGAACCCAGTCAGGTGAACTATGGCTACACCTTC.

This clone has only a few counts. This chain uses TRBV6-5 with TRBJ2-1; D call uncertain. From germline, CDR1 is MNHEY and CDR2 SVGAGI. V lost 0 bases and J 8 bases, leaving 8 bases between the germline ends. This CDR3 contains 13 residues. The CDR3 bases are TGTGCCAGCAGTTACTCTGAGAGCGATGAGCAGTTCTTC. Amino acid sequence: CASSYSESDEQFF.

The CDR3 DNA reads TGTGCCAGCAGCGTAGGCGGGAGGGCCCACAATGAGCAGTTCTTC. This gives the protein CASSVGGRAHNEQFF. The chain is built from TRBV9 and TRBJ2-1; 9 positions agree with TRBD2. Germline V gene data show CDR1 as SGDLS and CDR2 as YYNGEE. The V segment lost 0 bases and the J segment 5 bases; nucleotides outside the gene matches: 3. CDR3 length: 15 residues.

The CDR3: CASSLRGPTDTQYF. CDR3 in DNA: TGTGCCAGCAGCTTGAGGGGGCCTACGGATACGCAGTATTTT. V usage is TRBV5-6 and J usage is TRBJ2-3, with 7 bases identical to TRBD1. Trimming removed 1 base from V and 6 bases from J; junction bases left unmatched: 5. The length of the CDR3 is 14 residues. From germline, CDR1 is SGHDT and CDR2 YYEEEE.

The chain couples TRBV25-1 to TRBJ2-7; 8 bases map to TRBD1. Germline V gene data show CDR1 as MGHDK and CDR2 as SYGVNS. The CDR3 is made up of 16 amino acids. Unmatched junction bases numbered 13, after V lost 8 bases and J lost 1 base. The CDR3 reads CASGGLGQAPSYEQYF. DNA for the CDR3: TGTGCCAGCGGGGGGTTGGGACAGGCCCCATCCTACGAGCAGTACTTC.

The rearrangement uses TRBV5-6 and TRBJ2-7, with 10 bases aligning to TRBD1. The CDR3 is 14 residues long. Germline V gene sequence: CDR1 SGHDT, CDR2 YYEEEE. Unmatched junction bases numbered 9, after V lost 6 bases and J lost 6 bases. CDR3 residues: CASMDRGKSFEQYF. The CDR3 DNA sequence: TGTGCCAGCATGGACAGGGGGAAGTCTTTCGAGCAGTACTTC.

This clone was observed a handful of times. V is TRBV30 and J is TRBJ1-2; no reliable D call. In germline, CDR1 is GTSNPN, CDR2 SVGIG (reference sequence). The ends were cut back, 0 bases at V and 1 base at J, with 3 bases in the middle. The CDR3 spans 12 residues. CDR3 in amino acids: CAWSVHNYGYTF. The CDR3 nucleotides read TGTGCCTGGAGTGTACATAACTATGGCTACACCTTC.